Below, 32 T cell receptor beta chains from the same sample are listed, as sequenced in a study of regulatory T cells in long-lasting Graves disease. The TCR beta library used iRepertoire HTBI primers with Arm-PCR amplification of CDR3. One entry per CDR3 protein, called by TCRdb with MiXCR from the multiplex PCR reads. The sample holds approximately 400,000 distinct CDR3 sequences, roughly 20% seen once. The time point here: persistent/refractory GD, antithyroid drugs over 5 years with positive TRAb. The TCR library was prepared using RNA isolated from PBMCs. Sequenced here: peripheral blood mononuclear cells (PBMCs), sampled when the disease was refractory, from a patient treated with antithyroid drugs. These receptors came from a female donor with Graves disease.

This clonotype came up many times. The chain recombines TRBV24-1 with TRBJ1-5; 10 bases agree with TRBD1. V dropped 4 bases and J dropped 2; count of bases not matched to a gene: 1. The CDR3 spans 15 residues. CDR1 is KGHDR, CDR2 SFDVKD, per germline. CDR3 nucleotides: TGTGCCACCAGTGACGGGACAGGGGGCAATCAGCCCCAGCATTTT. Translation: CATSDGTGGNQPQHF.

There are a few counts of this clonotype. The CDR3 sequence is CASSLDRSPGNTIYF. For the CDR3, the DNA is TGTGCCAGCAGCTTAGATAGGTCCCCTGGAAACACCATATATTTT. The J gene is TRBJ1-3, the V gene TRBV7-2, with D unresolved. From germline, CDR1 is SGHTA and CDR2 FQGNSA. The CDR3 extends over 15 amino acids. The ends were cut back, 1 base at V and 2 bases at J, with 9 bases in the middle.

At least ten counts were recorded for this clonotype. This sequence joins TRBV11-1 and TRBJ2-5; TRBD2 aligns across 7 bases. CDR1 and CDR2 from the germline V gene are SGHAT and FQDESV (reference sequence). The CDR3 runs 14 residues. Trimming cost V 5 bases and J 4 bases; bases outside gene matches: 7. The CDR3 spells CASSTLAEAETQYF. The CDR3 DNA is TGTGCCAGCAGCACCCTAGCGGAGGCAGAGACCCAGTACTTC.

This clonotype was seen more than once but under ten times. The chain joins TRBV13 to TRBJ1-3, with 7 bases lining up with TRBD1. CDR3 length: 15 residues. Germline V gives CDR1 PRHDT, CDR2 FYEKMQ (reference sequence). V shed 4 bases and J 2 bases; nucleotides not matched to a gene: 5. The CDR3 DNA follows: TGTGCCAGCAGCTCTTCGACAGGGCCTGGAAACACCATATATTTT. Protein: CASSSSTGPGNTIYF.

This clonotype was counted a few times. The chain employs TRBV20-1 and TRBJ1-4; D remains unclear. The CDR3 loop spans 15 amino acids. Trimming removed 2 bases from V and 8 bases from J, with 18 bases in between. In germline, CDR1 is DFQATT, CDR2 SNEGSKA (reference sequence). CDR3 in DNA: TGCAGTGCTAGACCTTCGGACCCCCCCTGGGAAAAACTGTTTTTT. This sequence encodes CSARPSDPPWEKLFF.

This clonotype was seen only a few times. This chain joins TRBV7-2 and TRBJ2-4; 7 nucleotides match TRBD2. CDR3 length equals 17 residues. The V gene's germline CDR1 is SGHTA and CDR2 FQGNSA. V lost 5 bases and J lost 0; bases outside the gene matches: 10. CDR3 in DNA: TGTGCCAGCAGCGTTAGCGGGCCAGACCTAGCCAAAAACATTCAGTACTTC. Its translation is CASSVSGPDLAKNIQYF.

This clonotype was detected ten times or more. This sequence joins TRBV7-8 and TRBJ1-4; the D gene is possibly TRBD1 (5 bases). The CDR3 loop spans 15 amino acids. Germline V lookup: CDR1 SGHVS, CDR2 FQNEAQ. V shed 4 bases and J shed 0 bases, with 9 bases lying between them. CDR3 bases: TGTGCCAGCAGCTACGCGACAGCAACTAATGAAAAACTGTTTTTT. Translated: CASSYATATNEKLFF. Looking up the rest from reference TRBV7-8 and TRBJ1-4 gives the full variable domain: GAGVSQSPRYKVAKRGQDVALRCDPISGHVSLFWYQQALGQGPEFLTYFQNEAQLDKSGLPSDRFFAERPEGSVSTLKIQRTQQEDSAVYLCASSYATATNEKLFFGSGTQLSVL.

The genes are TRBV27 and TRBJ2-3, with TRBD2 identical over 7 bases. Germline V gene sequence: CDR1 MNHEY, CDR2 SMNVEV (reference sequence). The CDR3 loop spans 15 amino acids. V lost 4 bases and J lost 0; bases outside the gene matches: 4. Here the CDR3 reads CASSSPGLSTDTQYF. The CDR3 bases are TGTGCCAGCAGTTCCCCGGGACTAAGCACAGATACGCAGTATTTT.

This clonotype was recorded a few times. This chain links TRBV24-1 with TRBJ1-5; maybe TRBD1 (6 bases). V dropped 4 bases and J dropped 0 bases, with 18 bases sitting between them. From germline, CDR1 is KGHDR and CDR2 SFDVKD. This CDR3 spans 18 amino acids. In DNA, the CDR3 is TGTGCCACCAGTGACTTGGACAGCGACTTTTATAGCAATCAGCCCCAGCATTTT. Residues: CATSDLDSDFYSNQPQHF.

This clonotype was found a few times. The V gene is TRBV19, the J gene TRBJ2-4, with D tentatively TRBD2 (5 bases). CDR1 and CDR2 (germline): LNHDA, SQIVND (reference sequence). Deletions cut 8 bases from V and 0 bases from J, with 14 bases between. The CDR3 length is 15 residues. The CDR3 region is CASGGPHTAKNIQYF. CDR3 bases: TGTGCCAGTGGCGGGCCCCACACAGCCAAAAACATTCAGTACTTC.

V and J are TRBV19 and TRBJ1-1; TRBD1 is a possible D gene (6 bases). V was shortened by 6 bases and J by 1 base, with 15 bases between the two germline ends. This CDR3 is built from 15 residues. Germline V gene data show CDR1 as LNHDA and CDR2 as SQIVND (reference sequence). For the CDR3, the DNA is TGTGCCAGTAGGACACAGGGAACCAAGAACACTGAAGCTTTCTTT. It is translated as CASRTQGTKNTEAFF.

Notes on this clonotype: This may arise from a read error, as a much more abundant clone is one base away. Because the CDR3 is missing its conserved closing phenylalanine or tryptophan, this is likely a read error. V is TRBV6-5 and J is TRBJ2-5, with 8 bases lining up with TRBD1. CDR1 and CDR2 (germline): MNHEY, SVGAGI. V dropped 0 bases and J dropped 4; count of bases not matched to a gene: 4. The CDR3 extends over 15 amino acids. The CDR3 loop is CASSYSGGTGETQYL. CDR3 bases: TGTGCCAGCAGTTACTCCGGCGGGACAGGAGAGACCCAGTACCTC.

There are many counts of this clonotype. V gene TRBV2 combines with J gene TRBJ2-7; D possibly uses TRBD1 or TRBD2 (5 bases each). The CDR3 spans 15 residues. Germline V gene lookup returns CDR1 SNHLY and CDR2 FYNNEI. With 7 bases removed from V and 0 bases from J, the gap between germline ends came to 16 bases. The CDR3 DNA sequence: TGTGCCAGCACCGGGCTGGGGGAGAGCTCCTACGAGCAGTACTTC. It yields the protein CASTGLGESSYEQYF. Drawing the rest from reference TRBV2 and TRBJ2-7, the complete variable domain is EPEVTQTPSHQVTQMGQEVILRCVPISNHLYFYWYRQILGQKVEFLVSFYNNEISEKSEIFDDQFSVERPDGSNFTLKIRSTKLEDSAMYFCASTGLGESSYEQYFGPGTRLTVT.

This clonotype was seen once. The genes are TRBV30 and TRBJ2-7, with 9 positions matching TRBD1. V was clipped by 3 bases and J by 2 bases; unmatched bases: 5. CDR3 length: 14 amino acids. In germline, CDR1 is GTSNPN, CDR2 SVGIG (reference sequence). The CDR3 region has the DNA TGTGCCTGGAGCCCTGGACAGGGGCCCTACGAGCAGTACTTC. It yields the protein CAWSPGQGPYEQYF. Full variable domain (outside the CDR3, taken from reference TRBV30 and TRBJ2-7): SQTIHQWPATLVQPVGSPLSLECTVEGTSNPNLYWYRQAAGRGLQLLFYSVGIGQISSEVPQNLSASRPQDRQFILSSKKLLLSDSGFYLCAWSPGQGPYEQYFGPGTRLTVT.

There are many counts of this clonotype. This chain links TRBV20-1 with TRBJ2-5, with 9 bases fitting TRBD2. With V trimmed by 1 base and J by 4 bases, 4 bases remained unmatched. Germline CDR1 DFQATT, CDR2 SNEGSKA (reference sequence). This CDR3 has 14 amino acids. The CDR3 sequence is CSARVAGVRETQYF. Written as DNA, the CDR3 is TGCAGTGCTAGAGTAGCGGGAGTAAGAGAGACCCAGTACTTC.

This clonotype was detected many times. DNA for the CDR3: TGTGCCAGCAGCTCCCGTATATCGAGCCTAGCGGGAGTACGGGGGCACGAGCAGTACTTC. It yields the protein CASSSRISSLAGVRGHEQYF. The chain joins TRBV7-8 to TRBJ2-7; 10 bases line up with TRBD2. Germline V gene data show CDR1 as SGHVS and CDR2 as FQNEAQ. V shed 4 bases and J 5 bases; nucleotides not matched to a gene: 23. The CDR3 spans 20 residues.

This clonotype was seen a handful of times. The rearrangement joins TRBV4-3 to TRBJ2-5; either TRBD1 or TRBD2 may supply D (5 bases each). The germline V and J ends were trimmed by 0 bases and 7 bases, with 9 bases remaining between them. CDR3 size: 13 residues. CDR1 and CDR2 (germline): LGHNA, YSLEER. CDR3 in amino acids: CASSQEEGWTQYF. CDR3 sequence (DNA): TGCGCCAGCAGCCAAGAAGAGGGGTGGACCCAGTACTTC.

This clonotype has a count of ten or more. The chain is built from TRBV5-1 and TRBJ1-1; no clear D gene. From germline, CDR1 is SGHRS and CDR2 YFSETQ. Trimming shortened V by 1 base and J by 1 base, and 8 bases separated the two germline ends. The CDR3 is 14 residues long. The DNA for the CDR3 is TGCGCCAGCAGCTTGAATTCAGGGAACACTGAAGCTTTCTTT. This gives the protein CASSLNSGNTEAFF.

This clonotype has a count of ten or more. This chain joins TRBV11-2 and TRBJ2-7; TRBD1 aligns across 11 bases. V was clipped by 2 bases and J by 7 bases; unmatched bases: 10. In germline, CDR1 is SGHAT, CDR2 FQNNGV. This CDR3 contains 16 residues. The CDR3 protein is CASSLRAGQGAREQYF. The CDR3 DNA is TGTGCCAGCAGCTTAAGGGCAGGACAGGGGGCGCGTGAGCAGTACTTC.

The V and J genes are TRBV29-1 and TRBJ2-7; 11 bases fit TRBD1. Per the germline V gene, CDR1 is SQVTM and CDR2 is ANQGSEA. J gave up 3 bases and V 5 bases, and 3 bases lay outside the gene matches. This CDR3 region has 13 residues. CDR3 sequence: CSVTGTGGYEQYF. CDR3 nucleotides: TGCAGCGTTACCGGGACAGGGGGCTACGAGCAGTACTTC.

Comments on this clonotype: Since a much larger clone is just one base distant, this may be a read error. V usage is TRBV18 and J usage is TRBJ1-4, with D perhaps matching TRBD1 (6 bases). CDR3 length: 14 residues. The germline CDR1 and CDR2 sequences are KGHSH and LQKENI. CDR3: CASSPTGTLEKLLF. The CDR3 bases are TGTGCCAGCTCACCTACCGGGACATTGGAAAAACTGCTTTTT.

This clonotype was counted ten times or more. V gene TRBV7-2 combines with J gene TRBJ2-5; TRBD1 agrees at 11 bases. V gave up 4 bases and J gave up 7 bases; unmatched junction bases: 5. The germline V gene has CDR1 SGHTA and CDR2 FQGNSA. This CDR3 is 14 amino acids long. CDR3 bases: TGTGCCAGCAGCTACGTAGGGACAGGGGGGACCCAGTACTTC. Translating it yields CASSYVGTGGTQYF.

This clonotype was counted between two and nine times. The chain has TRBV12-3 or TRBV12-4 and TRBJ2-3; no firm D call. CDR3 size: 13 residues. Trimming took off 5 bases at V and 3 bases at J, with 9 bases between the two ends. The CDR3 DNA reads TGTGCCAGCAGTCACCCCCCGACAGATACGCAGTATTTT. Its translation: CASSHPPTDTQYF.

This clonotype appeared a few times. The CDR3 reads CSAPPQGTHEQYF. The CDR3 DNA sequence: TGCAGTGCCCCCCCACAGGGGACCCACGAGCAGTACTTC. V and J are TRBV20-1 and TRBJ2-7; 7 bases align to TRBD1. Germline lookup yields CDR1 DFQATT and CDR2 SNEGSKA (reference sequence). Trimming took 6 bases from V and 5 from J; bases not matched to a gene: 10. The CDR3 has 13 amino acids.

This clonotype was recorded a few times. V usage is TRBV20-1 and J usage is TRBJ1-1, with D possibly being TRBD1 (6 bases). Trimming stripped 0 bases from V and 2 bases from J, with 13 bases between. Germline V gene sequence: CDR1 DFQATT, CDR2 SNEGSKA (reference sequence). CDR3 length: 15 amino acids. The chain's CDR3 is CSARDPDRKNTEAFF. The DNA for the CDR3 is TGCAGTGCTAGAGACCCGGACAGAAAAAACACTGAAGCTTTCTTT.

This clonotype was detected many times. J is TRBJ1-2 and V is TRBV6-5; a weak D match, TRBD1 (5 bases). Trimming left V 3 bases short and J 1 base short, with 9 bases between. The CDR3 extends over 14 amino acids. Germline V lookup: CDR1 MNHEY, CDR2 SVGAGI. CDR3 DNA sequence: TGTGCCAGCAGTTATTCTCAGGGTAACTATGGCTACACCTTC. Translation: CASSYSQGNYGYTF.

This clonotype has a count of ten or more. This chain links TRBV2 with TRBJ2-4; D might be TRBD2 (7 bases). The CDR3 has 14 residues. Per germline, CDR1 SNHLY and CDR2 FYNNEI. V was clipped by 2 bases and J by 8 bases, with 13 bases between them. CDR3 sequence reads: CASSETRGGDIQYF. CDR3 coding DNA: TGTGCCAGCAGTGAAACCAGGGGAGGGGACATTCAGTACTTC.

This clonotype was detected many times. CDR3: CASSETTIGGGYTF. In nucleotides, the CDR3 is TGTGCCAGCAGTGAAACCACGATCGGGGGAGGCTACACCTTC. The V call is TRBV2, the J call TRBJ1-2; maybe TRBD1 (5 bases). The CDR3 has 14 amino acids. CDR1 is SNHLY and CDR2 is FYNNEI in the germline V gene. V was cut by 2 bases and J by 8 bases, with 15 bases left in between.

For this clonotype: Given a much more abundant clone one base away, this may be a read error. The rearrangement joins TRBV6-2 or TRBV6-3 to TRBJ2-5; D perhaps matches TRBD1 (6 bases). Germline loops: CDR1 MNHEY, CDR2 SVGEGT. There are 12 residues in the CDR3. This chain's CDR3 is CANSYSNTGQYF. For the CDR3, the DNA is TGTGCCAACAGTTACTCGAACACAGGGCAGTACTTC.

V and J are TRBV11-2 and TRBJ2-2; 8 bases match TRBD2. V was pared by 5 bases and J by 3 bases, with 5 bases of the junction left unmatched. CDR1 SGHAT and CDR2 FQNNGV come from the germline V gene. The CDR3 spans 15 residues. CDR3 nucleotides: TGTGCCAGCAGCCCGGGGACTAGGTACACCGGGGAGCTGTTTTTT. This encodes CASSPGTRYTGELFF.

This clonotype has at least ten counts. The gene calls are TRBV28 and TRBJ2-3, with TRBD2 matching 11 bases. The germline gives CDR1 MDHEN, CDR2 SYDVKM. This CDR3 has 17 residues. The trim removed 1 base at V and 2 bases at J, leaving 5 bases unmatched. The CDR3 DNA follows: TGTGCCAGCAGTTTATTTGAGACTAGCGGGGTCACAGATACGCAGTATTTT. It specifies CASSLFETSGVTDTQYF.

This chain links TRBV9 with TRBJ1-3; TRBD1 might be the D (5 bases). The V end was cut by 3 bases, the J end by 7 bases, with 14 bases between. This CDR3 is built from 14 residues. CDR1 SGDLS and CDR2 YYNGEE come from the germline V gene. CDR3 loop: CASSAEGSGNTIYF. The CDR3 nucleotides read TGTGCCAGCAGCGCGGAGGGATCAGGGAACACCATATATTTT. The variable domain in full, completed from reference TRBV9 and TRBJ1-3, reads DSGVTQTPKHLITATGQRVTLRCSPRSGDLSVYWYQQSLDQGLQFLIQYYNGEERAKGNILERFSAQQFPDLHSELNLSSLELGDSALYFCASSAEGSGNTIYFGEGSWLTVV.